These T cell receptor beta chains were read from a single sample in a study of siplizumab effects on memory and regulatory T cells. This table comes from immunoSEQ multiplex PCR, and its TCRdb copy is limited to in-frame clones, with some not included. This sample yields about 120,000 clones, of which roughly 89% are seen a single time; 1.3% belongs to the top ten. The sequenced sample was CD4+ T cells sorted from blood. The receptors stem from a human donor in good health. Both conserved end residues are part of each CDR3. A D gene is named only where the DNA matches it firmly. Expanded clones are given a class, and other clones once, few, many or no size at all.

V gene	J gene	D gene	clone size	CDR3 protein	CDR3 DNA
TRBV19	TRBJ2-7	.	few	CASSILGFEQYF	TGTGCCAGTAGTATACTTGGGTTTGAGCAGTACTTC
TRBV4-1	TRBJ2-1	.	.	CASRSVAGRSYNEQFF	TGCGCCAGCCGTTCCGTCGCAGGGAGGTCCTACAATGAGCAGTTCTTC
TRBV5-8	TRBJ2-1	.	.	CARSWVSTEQFF	TGTGCCAGAAGCTGGGTTTCTACTGAGCAGTTCTTC
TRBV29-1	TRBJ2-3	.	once	CSVERGTSADTQYF	TGCAGCGTTGAACGGGGGACCAGCGCAGATACGCAGTATTTT
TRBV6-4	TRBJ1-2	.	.	CASSDSGSGYTF	TGTGCCAGCAGTGACTCGGGGAGCGGCTACACCTTC
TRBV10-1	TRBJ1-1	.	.	CATWRTSRMNTEAFF	TGCGCCACTTGGAGGACAAGCCGTATGAACACTGAAGCTTTCTTT
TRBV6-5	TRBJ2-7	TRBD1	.	CASSYSTGLREQYF	TGTGCCAGCAGTTACTCGACAGGGCTCCGGGAGCAGTACTTC
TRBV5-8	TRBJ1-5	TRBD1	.	CASSHRTGEVNQPQHF	TGTGCCAGCAGCCATAGGACAGGGGAAGTCAATCAGCCCCAGCATTTT
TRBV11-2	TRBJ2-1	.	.	CASSLRYTPNEQFF	TGTGCCAGCAGCCTCAGGTATACTCCCAATGAGCAGTTCTTC
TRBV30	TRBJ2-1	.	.	CAWSDLGNVGDNEQFF	TGTGCCTGGAGCGACCTCGGGAACGTCGGGGACAATGAGCAGTTCTTC
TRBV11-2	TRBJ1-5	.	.	CASSLGVLGVQPQHF	TGTGCCAGCAGCTTAGGAGTTTTGGGGGTTCAGCCCCAGCATTTT
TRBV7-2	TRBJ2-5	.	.	CASSQGRFQETQYF	TGTGCCAGCAGCCAGGGCAGGTTCCAAGAGACCCAGTACTTC
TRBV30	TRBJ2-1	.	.	CAWQPTGYNEQFF	TGTGCCTGGCAACCCACAGGCTACAATGAGCAGTTCTTC
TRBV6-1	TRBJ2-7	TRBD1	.	CASSVGGQGTYEQYF	TGTGCCAGCAGTGTGGGTGGACAGGGGACCTACGAGCAGTACTTC
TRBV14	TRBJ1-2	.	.	CASSPLTGGFANGYTF	TGTGCCAGCAGCCCACTGACCGGGGGTTTCGCTAATGGCTACACCTTC
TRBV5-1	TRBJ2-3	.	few	CASSLGSGGATDTQYF	TGCGCCAGCAGCTTGGGATCGGGGGGCGCGACAGATACGCAGTATTTT
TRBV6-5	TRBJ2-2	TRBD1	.	CASRTGVTGELFF	TGTGCCAGCAGAACAGGGGTCACCGGGGAGCTGTTTTTT
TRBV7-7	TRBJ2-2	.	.	CASSLSPNTGELFF	TGTGCTAGCAGCTTATCCCCGAACACCGGGGAGCTGTTTTTT